This T cell receptor beta chain was retrieved from a study of CD8+CD57+ T cells in acquired aplastic anemia. Study details: On average, sorted CD4+ and CD8+ cells gave approximately 3.5 ug of DNA.

The sequenced patients had an expansion of CD8+CD57+ cells seen by flow cytometry. Genomic DNA constituted the template upon which TCR beta VDJ and CDR3 profiling was performed. TCRdb called the reads again in MiXCR, with one record for every CDR3 protein. The sample includes over 150,000 distinct CDR3 sequences, 48% of them seen just once. The CDR3 runs to 17 residues. Trimming cost V 4 bases and J 4 bases; bases outside gene matches: 9. The germline V gene has CDR1 LGHDT and CDR2 YNNKEL (reference sequence). Source material: sorted CD4+, CD8+, or CD8+CD57+ T cells (not recorded which) from PBMCs. The receptor's source is a human donor with aplastic anemia. The V and J genes are TRBV3-1 and TRBJ1-4, with 10 bases fitting TRBD1. The CDR3 DNA is TGTGCCAGCAGCCGCCACCCCGGGACAGGGGTTAATGAAAAACTGTTTTTT. It specifies CASSRHPGTGVNEKLFF. The complete variable domain, with remaining parts taken from reference TRBV3-1 and TRBJ1-4, reads DTAVSQTPKYLVTQMGNDKSIKCEQNLGHDTMYWYKQDSKKFLKIMFSYNNKELIINETVPNRFSPKSPDKAHLNLHINSLELGDSAVYFCASSRHPGTGVNEKLFFGSGTQLSVL.